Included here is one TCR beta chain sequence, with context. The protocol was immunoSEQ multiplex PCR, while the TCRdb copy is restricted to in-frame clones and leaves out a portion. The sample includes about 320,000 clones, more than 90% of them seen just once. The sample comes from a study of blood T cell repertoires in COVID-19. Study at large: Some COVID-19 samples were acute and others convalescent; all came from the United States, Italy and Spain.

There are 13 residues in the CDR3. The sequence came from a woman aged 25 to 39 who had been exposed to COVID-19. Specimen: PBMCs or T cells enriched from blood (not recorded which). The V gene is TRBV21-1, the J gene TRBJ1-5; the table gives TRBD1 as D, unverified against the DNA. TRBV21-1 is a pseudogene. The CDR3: CASIQHSNQPQHF. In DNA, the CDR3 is TGTGCCAGCATACAGCATAGCAATCAGCCCCAGCATTTT.